This T cell receptor beta chain was captured in a study of blood T cell repertoires in COVID-19. The study recruited people aged roughly 18 to 100 years across roughly 23 US areas. Researchers sorted participants into cohorts using their self-reported clinical history. Resolution of symptoms, clearance, or two negative PCRs was present in recovered Cohort 3 donors. Some clones are missing from TCRdb's copy, which holds only in-frame ones; the method was immunoSEQ multiplex PCR. The table has roughly 160,000 clones, roughly 85% seen once. The receptor was isolated from a man aged 55 to 69 who had recovered from COVID-19. The specimen sequenced was PBMCs or T cells enriched from blood (not recorded which).

CDR3 residues: CASESSYNSPLHF. As DNA, the CDR3 is TGTGCCAGCGAGAGCTCCTATAATTCACCCCTCCACTTT. The gene calls are TRBV28 and TRBJ1-6; D remains unclear. The CDR3 length is 13 residues. Trimming cost V 8 bases and J 0 bases, with 5 bases left between them. Germline V gene sequence: CDR1 MDHEN, CDR2 SYDVKM.